This TCR beta chain was observed in a study of blood T cell repertoires in COVID-19. TCRdb's table, derived via immunoSEQ multiplex PCR, lists solely in-frame clones and lacks some. Here the sample spans under 550,000 clones, about 90% being singletons. The ends were cut back, 1 base at V and 7 bases at J, with 20 bases in the middle. CDR1 is SGHDT, CDR2 YYEEEE, per germline. The CDR3 is made up of 16 amino acids. The genes are TRBV5-6 and TRBJ1-2, with D possibly TRBD1 on 5 matching bases. Sequenced sample: peripheral blood. The source is a man between 18 and 29 years old with COVID-19, enrolled during active disease. The CDR3 bases are TGTGCCAGCAGCTTGACAGGACCAAAAACTATGAGTGGCTACACCTTC. Protein sequence: CASSLTGPKTMSGYTF. The entire variable domain, with the rest obtained from reference TRBV5-6 and TRBJ1-2, is as follows: DAGVTQSPTHLIKTRGQQVTLRCSPKSGHDTVSWYQQALGQGPQFIFQYYEEEERQRGNFPDRFSGHQFPNYSSELNVNALLLGDSALYLCASSLTGPKTMSGYTFGSGTRLTVV.